This TCR beta chain originates from a study of blood T cell repertoires in COVID-19. For the study at large: The samples span acute and convalescent COVID-19 from the United States, Italy and Spain. Sources were T cells, B-cell-depleted T cells, or PBMCs; the material itself was cDNA or gDNA.

Authors' methods: Reference gene primer amplification gave nucleated cell count estimates. Sequenced by immunoSEQ multiplex PCR; TCRdb stores in-frame clones only, minus some. For V, J and clone size, that table is used; D and trimming come from the DNA. Among roughly 36,000 clones listed, 75% to 90% were seen once. This CDR3 is 15 amino acids long. Germline-derived CDR1 and CDR2 are MNHNY and SVGAGI (reference sequence). With 7 bases clipped from V and 6 bases from J, the junction kept 11 bases outside the gene matches. The clonotype originates from a man in his 60s with acute or convalescent COVID-19. The sample consisted of peripheral blood. The chain has TRBV6-6 and TRBJ2-1; 8 nucleotides align to TRBD2. The CDR3 is CASTKQGLAGNEQFF. The CDR3 nucleotides read TGTGCCAGCACTAAGCAGGGGCTAGCGGGCAATGAGCAGTTCTTC.